The rows below give T cell receptor beta chains drawn from one sample of a study of blood T cell repertoires in COVID-19. Libraries were prepared by immunoSEQ multiplex PCR; TCRdb keeps only in-frame clonotypes and omits some of them. The sample consists of some 220,000 clones, about nine tenths of them appearing once. Sequencing was carried out using peripheral blood. The receptor set was obtained from a man aged 25 to 40 with COVID-19, enrolled during active disease. The CDR3 runs from the conserved cysteine through the conserved F or W. Each record gives: clone size, J gene, D gene, V gene, CDR3 DNA, CDR3 protein. The D gene is left open where the match is weak. Expanded clones are given a class, and other clones once, few, many or no size at all.

clone_size: once
j_call: TRBJ1-5
d_call: .
v_call: TRBV5-1
cdr3_nt: TGCGCCAGCAGCTTGGCGAGGTATAGCAATCAGCCCCAGCATTTT
cdr3_aa: CASSLARYSNQPQHF

clone_size: .
j_call: TRBJ2-1
d_call: TRBD2
v_call: TRBV4-2
cdr3_nt: TGTGCCAGCAGCCAAGATGGATTCCCAGCGGGGGGGTGGTATGAGCAGTTCTTC
cdr3_aa: CASSQDGFPAGGWYEQFF

clone_size: once
j_call: TRBJ2-1
d_call: .
v_call: TRBV12-3/TRBV12-4
cdr3_nt: TGTGCCAGCAGTCCGGACACCTACAATGAGCAGTTCTTC
cdr3_aa: CASSPDTYNEQFF

clone_size: .
j_call: TRBJ1-1
d_call: TRBD1
v_call: TRBV2
cdr3_nt: TGTGCCAGCAGTTATATGGACAGGGGCGCTGAAGCTTTCTTT
cdr3_aa: CASSYMDRGAEAFF

clone_size: .
j_call: TRBJ1-2
d_call: TRBD1
v_call: TRBV5-1
cdr3_nt: TGCGCCAGCAGCTGGACAGGGGGCAGGGACTACACCTTC
cdr3_aa: CASSWTGGRDYTF

clone_size: .
j_call: TRBJ1-1
d_call: .
v_call: TRBV7-6
cdr3_nt: TGTGCCAGCAGCCCAGAGACACAGAACACTGAAGCTTTCTTT
cdr3_aa: CASSPETQNTEAFF

clone_size: .
j_call: TRBJ1-2
d_call: .
v_call: TRBV12-3/TRBV12-4
cdr3_nt: TGTGCCAGCGGCCCCGCGCTACAGTATGGCTACACCTTC
cdr3_aa: CASGPALQYGYTF

clone_size: few
j_call: TRBJ1-6
d_call: TRBD1
v_call: TRBV2
cdr3_nt: TGTGCCAGCAGTCTACAGGGGGTAAATAATTCACCCCTCCACTTT
cdr3_aa: CASSLQGVNNSPLHF

clone_size: .
j_call: TRBJ2-2
d_call: TRBD2
v_call: TRBV2
cdr3_nt: TGTGCCAGCAGTAGGACTAGCGGGGCGAACACCGGGGAGCTGTTTTTT
cdr3_aa: CASSRTSGANTGELFF

clone_size: .
j_call: TRBJ1-6
d_call: TRBD1
v_call: TRBV7-8
cdr3_nt: TGTGCCAGCAGCCGGGACAGATATTCACCCCTCCACTTT
cdr3_aa: CASSRDRYSPLHF

clone_size: .
j_call: TRBJ2-7
d_call: .
v_call: TRBV7-9
cdr3_nt: TGTGCCAGCAGCTTAGTGGGGGCAGTTCCCTACGAGCAGTACTTC
cdr3_aa: CASSLVGAVPYEQYF

clone_size: .
j_call: TRBJ1-5
d_call: .
v_call: TRBV28
cdr3_nt: TGTGCCAGCAGTCAAAGGGACTCTTCTCAGCCCCAGCATTTT
cdr3_aa: CASSQRDSSQPQHF

clone_size: .
j_call: TRBJ2-1
d_call: .
v_call: TRBV24-1
cdr3_nt: TGTGCCACCAGTGCCGGGGGGCGCAATGAGCAGTTCTTC
cdr3_aa: CATSAGGRNEQFF

clone_size: .
j_call: TRBJ1-2
d_call: .
v_call: TRBV2
cdr3_nt: TGTGCCAGCAGTGAACGCAGCTATGGCTACACCTTC
cdr3_aa: CASSERSYGYTF

clone_size: once
j_call: TRBJ1-3
d_call: TRBD1
v_call: TRBV28
cdr3_nt: TGTGCCAGCACTTGGGGGACAGAAAACACCATATATTTT
cdr3_aa: CASTWGTENTIYF

clone_size: .
j_call: TRBJ2-5
d_call: .
v_call: TRBV5-1
cdr3_nt: TGCGCCAGCAGCTTGGATGGGAGAGGAGAGACCCAGTACTTC
cdr3_aa: CASSLDGRGETQYF

clone_size: .
j_call: TRBJ2-3
d_call: .
v_call: TRBV6-5
cdr3_nt: TGTGCCAGCAGTTACAGTCCCCTGGCTGATACGCAGTATTTT
cdr3_aa: CASSYSPLADTQYF

clone_size: .
j_call: TRBJ2-7
d_call: TRBD1
v_call: TRBV19
cdr3_nt: TGTGCCAGTAGTATACCCGGGACAGGGGCTTACGAGCAGTACTTC
cdr3_aa: CASSIPGTGAYEQYF

clone_size: .
j_call: TRBJ2-7
d_call: TRBD2
v_call: TRBV5-1
cdr3_nt: TGCGCCAGCAGCTCCTTCAGCGGGGGCCTCTCCTACGAGCAGTACTTC
cdr3_aa: CASSSFSGGLSYEQYF

clone_size: .
j_call: TRBJ1-5
d_call: TRBD1
v_call: TRBV7-9
cdr3_nt: TGTGCCAGCAGCTCCGGACGGACAGGGCGCAATCAGCCCCAGCATTTT
cdr3_aa: CASSSGRTGRNQPQHF

clone_size: .
j_call: TRBJ2-2
d_call: TRBD1
v_call: TRBV25-1
cdr3_nt: TGTGCCAGCAGTGAATTACAGGGGATAAGGGGCACCGGGGAGCTGTTTTTT
cdr3_aa: CASSELQGIRGTGELFF

clone_size: .
j_call: TRBJ2-3
d_call: TRBD2
v_call: TRBV5-1
cdr3_nt: TGCGCCAGCAGCCCCCGGGGGGTCGCAGATACGCAGTATTTT
cdr3_aa: CASSPRGVADTQYF

clone_size: .
j_call: TRBJ1-2
d_call: TRBD1
v_call: TRBV3-1/TRBV3-2
cdr3_nt: TGTGCCAGCAGCCCAGGACAGGCTTGGTATGGCTACACCTTC
cdr3_aa: CASSPGQAWYGYTF

clone_size: .
j_call: TRBJ1-6
d_call: .
v_call: TRBV18
cdr3_nt: TGTGCCAGCTCACCACGCGATAGTAATTCACCCCTCCACTTT
cdr3_aa: CASSPRDSNSPLHF

clone_size: .
j_call: TRBJ2-5
d_call: .
v_call: TRBV18
cdr3_nt: TGTGCCAGCTCGCGACAGAGTAGGGGACAAGAGACCCAGTACTTC
cdr3_aa: CASSRQSRGQETQYF

clone_size: .
j_call: TRBJ1-2
d_call: TRBD1
v_call: TRBV10-3
cdr3_nt: TGTGCCATCAGTGAGTCGAATAGGGGGCACGATGGCTACACCTTC
cdr3_aa: CAISESNRGHDGYTF

clone_size: .
j_call: TRBJ1-2
d_call: .
v_call: TRBV28
cdr3_nt: TGTGCCAGCAGTTGCTGCCCTGTCGGGGCCTTC
cdr3_aa: CASSCCPVGAF

clone_size: .
j_call: TRBJ2-3
d_call: .
v_call: TRBV7-3
cdr3_nt: TGTGCCAGCAGCTTAAACCGGGATACGCAGTATTTT
cdr3_aa: CASSLNRDTQYF

clone_size: .
j_call: TRBJ2-4
d_call: TRBD1
v_call: TRBV29-1
cdr3_nt: TGCAGCGTTGTTAAGGTGGAGACAGGGGTAGCCAAAAACATTCAGTACTTC
cdr3_aa: CSVVKVETGVAKNIQYF

clone_size: .
j_call: TRBJ1-2
d_call: .
v_call: TRBV5-5
cdr3_nt: TGTGCCAGCAGCCTCACAGGAGGGAGTGGCTACACCTTC
cdr3_aa: CASSLTGGSGYTF

clone_size: .
j_call: TRBJ1-5
d_call: .
v_call: TRBV6-6
cdr3_nt: TGTGCCAGCAGTTACACGGGTAGCAATCAGCCCCAGCATTTT
cdr3_aa: CASSYTGSNQPQHF

clone_size: once
j_call: TRBJ2-2
d_call: TRBD1
v_call: TRBV6-4
cdr3_nt: TGTGCCAGCAGTCCGACCGGGACAGGGGGCAGGACCGGGGAGCTGTTTTTT
cdr3_aa: CASSPTGTGGRTGELFF

clone_size: .
j_call: TRBJ2-5
d_call: .
v_call: TRBV4-1
cdr3_nt: TGCGCCAGCAGCCAAGTCGGGAGTAAAGAGACCCAGTACTTC
cdr3_aa: CASSQVGSKETQYF

clone_size: .
j_call: TRBJ1-5
d_call: TRBD1
v_call: TRBV12-5
cdr3_nt: TGTGCTAGTGGGGGGGATGGACAGGGTAGCAATCAGCCCCAGCATTTT
cdr3_aa: CASGGDGQGSNQPQHF

clone_size: .
j_call: TRBJ2-1
d_call: .
v_call: TRBV19
cdr3_nt: TGTGCCAGTAGTACTACAACTAGCTCCTACAATGAGCAGTTCTTC
cdr3_aa: CASSTTTSSYNEQFF

clone_size: .
j_call: TRBJ1-2
d_call: .
v_call: TRBV6-2/TRBV6-3
cdr3_nt: TGTGCCAGCAGTTACAGGGGCAGTGTGAACTATGGCTACACCTTC
cdr3_aa: CASSYRGSVNYGYTF

clone_size: .
j_call: TRBJ1-2
d_call: .
v_call: TRBV4-1
cdr3_nt: TGCGCCAGCAGCTCGCTCGGGGGTCGGGGCTATGGCTACACCTTC
cdr3_aa: CASSSLGGRGYGYTF

clone_size: .
j_call: TRBJ2-7
d_call: TRBD1
v_call: TRBV12-3/TRBV12-4
cdr3_nt: TGTGCCAGCAGGGGACAGGGAACCTACGAGCAGTACTTC
cdr3_aa: CASRGQGTYEQYF

clone_size: few
j_call: TRBJ2-2
d_call: TRBD2
v_call: TRBV6-5
cdr3_nt: TGTGCCAGCAGAACCGGGGGGGGGCACACCGGGGAGCTGTTTTTT
cdr3_aa: CASRTGGGHTGELFF

clone_size: .
j_call: TRBJ2-2
d_call: TRBD1
v_call: TRBV6-5
cdr3_nt: TGTGCCAGCAGTTCCGGGACAGGGGGCCGCGGGGAGCTGTTTTTT
cdr3_aa: CASSSGTGGRGELFF

clone_size: .
j_call: TRBJ1-1
d_call: TRBD1
v_call: TRBV11-2
cdr3_nt: TGTGCCAGCAGCTTCCCCGACAGGGGATCTGAAGCTTTCTTT
cdr3_aa: CASSFPDRGSEAFF

clone_size: .
j_call: TRBJ2-2
d_call: TRBD1
v_call: TRBV9
cdr3_nt: TGTGCCAGCAGCGCATCGGGACAGGGGCACACCGGGGAGCTGTTTTTT
cdr3_aa: CASSASGQGHTGELFF

clone_size: .
j_call: TRBJ2-5
d_call: TRBD2
v_call: TRBV7-2
cdr3_nt: TGTGCCAGCAGCCCCTGGACTAGCGGCCAAGAGACCCAGTACTTC
cdr3_aa: CASSPWTSGQETQYF

clone_size: .
j_call: TRBJ1-3
d_call: .
v_call: TRBV5-4
cdr3_nt: TGTGCCAGCAGCTTGGATCTGTATTCTGGAAACACCATATATTTT
cdr3_aa: CASSLDLYSGNTIYF

clone_size: .
j_call: TRBJ2-2
d_call: .
v_call: TRBV7-3
cdr3_nt: TGTGCCAGCAGCCTAGGCGACCCGAACACCGGGGAGCTGTTTTTT
cdr3_aa: CASSLGDPNTGELFF